The rows below give T cell receptor beta chains drawn from one sample of a study of cytomegalovirus exposure and HLA in healthy donors. Using immunoSEQ multiplex PCR, the repertoire was profiled, and TCRdb retains in-frame clones only, with some absent. The sample lists roughly 190,000 clones, around 87% occurring once. Sequencing input: PBMCs. These receptors were collected from a woman under 30 in good health and CMV-seronegative. Each CDR3 is given with its conserved first and last residue. D genes are given only for firm matches. Part of the rows lack a size; the others show once, few, many or a class for expanded clones.

v_gene: TRBV6-1; j_gene: TRBJ1-5; abundance: -; d_gene: -; CDR3aa: CASSLLWTGNQPQHF; CDR3nt: TGTGCCAGCAGCTTGCTTTGGACAGGCAATCAGCCCCAGCATTTT
v_gene: TRBV4-2; j_gene: TRBJ1-4; abundance: few; d_gene: TRBD1; CDR3aa: CASSQEYRQGGEKLFF; CDR3nt: TGTGCCAGCAGCCAAGAATATCGACAGGGAGGTGAAAAACTGTTTTTT
v_gene: TRBV30; j_gene: TRBJ2-4; abundance: -; d_gene: -; CDR3aa: CAWSVQEGDIQYF; CDR3nt: TGTGCCTGGAGTGTACAGGAAGGCGACATTCAGTACTTC
v_gene: TRBV19; j_gene: TRBJ1-2; abundance: -; d_gene: TRBD1; CDR3aa: CASSNTQGSLYGYTF; CDR3nt: TGTGCCAGTAGCAATACACAGGGGTCCCTCTATGGCTACACCTTC
v_gene: TRBV4-3; j_gene: TRBJ2-5; abundance: few; d_gene: -; CDR3aa: CASSREDSQETQYF; CDR3nt: TGCGCCAGCAGCCGAGAAGACTCTCAAGAGACCCAGTACTTC
v_gene: TRBV6-6; j_gene: TRBJ2-7; abundance: -; d_gene: TRBD1; CDR3aa: CASTRGTGRYEQYF; CDR3nt: TGTGCCAGCACTCGTGGGACAGGGAGATACGAGCAGTACTTC
v_gene: TRBV5-1; j_gene: TRBJ2-7; abundance: -; d_gene: TRBD2; CDR3aa: CASSEGLAGLSSYEQYF; CDR3nt: TGCGCCAGCAGCGAAGGACTAGCGGGTTTAAGCTCCTACGAGCAGTACTTC
v_gene: TRBV7-9; j_gene: TRBJ2-1; abundance: -; d_gene: -; CDR3aa: CASSLLTGSENEQFF; CDR3nt: TGTGCCAGCAGCTTATTGACAGGTTCAGAGAATGAGCAGTTCTTC
v_gene: TRBV9; j_gene: TRBJ2-1; abundance: -; d_gene: TRBD2; CDR3aa: CASSESGTSNEQFF; CDR3nt: TGTGCCAGCAGCGAGAGCGGGACTAGCAATGAGCAGTTCTTC
v_gene: TRBV7-2; j_gene: TRBJ1-3; abundance: -; d_gene: TRBD1; CDR3aa: CASSLGGGNSGNTIYF; CDR3nt: TGTGCCAGCAGCTTAGGAGGGGGCAACTCTGGAAACACCATATATTTT
v_gene: TRBV4-3; j_gene: TRBJ1-3; abundance: -; d_gene: TRBD1; CDR3aa: CASSQEGTVSGNTIYF; CDR3nt: TGCGCCAGCAGCCAAGAGGGGACAGTCTCTGGAAACACCATATATTTT
v_gene: TRBV20-1; j_gene: TRBJ2-5; abundance: -; d_gene: -; CDR3aa: CSANPQETQYF; CDR3nt: TGCAGTGCTAATCCGCAAGAGACCCAGTACTTC
v_gene: TRBV28; j_gene: TRBJ2-3; abundance: -; d_gene: TRBD2; CDR3aa: CASNVGLAGYSTDTQYF; CDR3nt: TGTGCCAGCAATGTGGGACTAGCGGGGTACAGCACAGATACGCAGTATTTT
v_gene: TRBV6-1; j_gene: TRBJ2-1; abundance: -; d_gene: TRBD2; CDR3aa: CASTRTSGINEQFF; CDR3nt: TGTGCCAGCACCCGGACTAGCGGGATTAATGAGCAGTTCTTC
v_gene: TRBV6-1; j_gene: TRBJ1-1; abundance: -; d_gene: -; CDR3aa: CASSEVEGTEAFF; CDR3nt: TGTGCCAGCAGTGAAGTCGAGGGCACTGAAGCTTTCTTT
v_gene: TRBV2; j_gene: TRBJ2-3; abundance: -; d_gene: -; CDR3aa: CASTVWVGDTDTQYF; CDR3nt: TGTGCCAGCACCGTATGGGTGGGAGACACAGATACGCAGTATTTT
v_gene: TRBV7-2; j_gene: TRBJ1-6; abundance: -; d_gene: -; CDR3aa: CASSLWRQRSSYNSPLHF; CDR3nt: TGTGCCAGCAGCTTATGGAGACAGCGAAGCTCCTATAATTCACCCCTCCACTTT
v_gene: TRBV6-5; j_gene: TRBJ2-7; abundance: -; d_gene: TRBD2; CDR3aa: CASSYSSGGPYEQYF; CDR3nt: TGTGCCAGCAGTTACTCGAGCGGGGGGCCCTACGAGCAGTACTTC
v_gene: TRBV6-1; j_gene: TRBJ1-5; abundance: few; d_gene: TRBD1; CDR3aa: CASRKTGYSNQPQHF; CDR3nt: TGTGCCAGCCGTAAGACAGGGTATAGCAATCAGCCCCAGCATTTT
v_gene: TRBV6-4; j_gene: TRBJ1-1; abundance: -; d_gene: -; CDR3aa: CASRGQNTEAFF; CDR3nt: TGTGCCAGCAGGGGACAGAACACTGAAGCTTTCTTT
v_gene: TRBV6-1; j_gene: TRBJ1-4; abundance: few; d_gene: -; CDR3aa: CASSDQGGSEKLFF; CDR3nt: TGTGCCAGCAGTGACCAGGGAGGGAGCGAAAAACTGTTTTTT
v_gene: TRBV27; j_gene: TRBJ2-6; abundance: few; d_gene: TRBD2; CDR3aa: CASSLIAGVLSGANVLTF; CDR3nt: TGTGCCAGCAGTTTAATAGCGGGAGTTCTCTCTGGGGCCAACGTCCTGACTTTC
v_gene: TRBV12-2; j_gene: TRBJ1-1; abundance: -; d_gene: -; CDR3aa: CASRSREEGNTEAFF; CDR3nt: TGTGCAAGTCGCTCGAGGGAAGAGGGGAACACTGAAGCTTTCTTT
v_gene: TRBV6-6; j_gene: TRBJ1-1; abundance: -; d_gene: -; CDR3aa: CASRRDTRNTEAFF; CDR3nt: TGTGCCAGCAGGAGGGACACCAGGAACACTGAAGCTTTCTTT
v_gene: TRBV2; j_gene: TRBJ2-3; abundance: -; d_gene: TRBD2; CDR3aa: CASGRDYRADTQYF; CDR3nt: TGTGCCAGCGGCCGGGACTATAGGGCAGATACGCAGTATTTT
v_gene: TRBV7-2; j_gene: TRBJ2-7; abundance: once; d_gene: -; CDR3aa: CASSLDPGQTYEQYF; CDR3nt: TGTGCCAGCAGCTTAGACCCAGGACAGACCTACGAGCAGTACTTC
v_gene: TRBV27; j_gene: TRBJ1-6; abundance: -; d_gene: -; CDR3aa: CANPEARGYNSPLHF; CDR3nt: TGTGCCAACCCCGAGGCGCGGGGGTATAATTCACCCCTCCACTTT
v_gene: TRBV7-9; j_gene: TRBJ1-4; abundance: -; d_gene: TRBD1; CDR3aa: CASSQRDRRPEKLFF; CDR3nt: TGTGCCAGCAGCCAGCGGGACAGGCGACCTGAAAAACTGTTTTTT
v_gene: TRBV5-1; j_gene: TRBJ1-1; abundance: -; d_gene: -; CDR3aa: CASSQRRRLNTEAFF; CDR3nt: TGCGCCAGCAGCCAAAGACGGAGGCTTAACACTGAAGCTTTCTTT
v_gene: TRBV4-1; j_gene: TRBJ2-3; abundance: -; d_gene: -; CDR3aa: CASSQDRVAADTQYF; CDR3nt: TGCGCCAGCAGCCAAGATCGAGTAGCCGCAGATACGCAGTATTTT
v_gene: TRBV5-6; j_gene: TRBJ2-1; abundance: once; d_gene: TRBD2; CDR3aa: CASSLAPGLAGNNEQFF; CDR3nt: TGTGCCAGCAGCTTGGCCCCGGGGCTAGCGGGGAACAATGAGCAGTTCTTC
v_gene: TRBV25-1; j_gene: TRBJ2-7; abundance: -; d_gene: TRBD1; CDR3aa: CASETGDEQYF; CDR3nt: TGTGCCAGCGAGACAGGGGACGAGCAGTACTTC
v_gene: TRBV10-1; j_gene: TRBJ2-1; abundance: once; d_gene: TRBD2; CDR3aa: CASSALAGGYNEQFF; CDR3nt: TGCGCCAGCAGTGCACTAGCGGGGGGATACAATGAGCAGTTCTTC
v_gene: TRBV6-1; j_gene: TRBJ2-7; abundance: -; d_gene: TRBD1; CDR3aa: CASSEYRGGEQYF; CDR3nt: TGTGCCAGCAGTGAGTACAGGGGTGGCGAGCAGTACTTC
v_gene: TRBV6-1; j_gene: TRBJ2-2; abundance: -; d_gene: -; CDR3aa: CASTEAGTNTGELFF; CDR3nt: TGTGCCAGCACGGAGGCCGGAACAAACACCGGGGAGCTGTTTTTT
v_gene: TRBV5-1; j_gene: TRBJ1-2; abundance: few; d_gene: TRBD1; CDR3aa: CASSMGQGNGYTF; CDR3nt: TGCGCCAGCAGCATGGGACAGGGAAATGGCTACACCTTC
v_gene: TRBV7-9; j_gene: TRBJ2-7; abundance: -; d_gene: TRBD1; CDR3aa: CSSSLDRGISYEQYF; CDR3nt: TGTTCCAGCAGCTTGGACAGGGGAATCTCCTACGAGCAGTACTTC
v_gene: TRBV4-2; j_gene: TRBJ2-3; abundance: -; d_gene: TRBD2; CDR3aa: CASSQDRERGGLDTQYF; CDR3nt: TGTGCCAGCAGCCAAGACCGCGAGCGGGGGGGCCTAGATACGCAGTATTTT
v_gene: TRBV4-1; j_gene: TRBJ1-6; abundance: few; d_gene: -; CDR3aa: CASSQTGPLHF; CDR3nt: TGCGCCAGCAGCCAGACAGGCCCCCTCCACTTT
v_gene: TRBV27; j_gene: TRBJ2-4; abundance: once; d_gene: -; CDR3aa: CASSLSNQGYIQYF; CDR3nt: TGTGCCAGCAGTTTATCGAATCAGGGTTACATTCAGTACTTC
v_gene: TRBV7-8; j_gene: TRBJ1-5; abundance: -; d_gene: -; CDR3aa: CASSWRGQPQHF; CDR3nt: TGTGCCAGCAGCTGGAGGGGTCAGCCCCAGCATTTT
v_gene: TRBV30; j_gene: TRBJ1-5; abundance: -; d_gene: -; CDR3aa: CAWSTRGGAQHF; CDR3nt: TGTGCCTGGAGTACCCGAGGAGGGGCCCAGCATTTT
v_gene: TRBV2; j_gene: TRBJ1-4; abundance: -; d_gene: -; CDR3aa: CASSESGGGQDEKLFF; CDR3nt: TGTGCCAGCAGTGAATCGGGCGGGGGGCAGGATGAAAAACTGTTTTTT
v_gene: TRBV5-1; j_gene: TRBJ2-2; abundance: -; d_gene: -; CDR3aa: CASATGAGTGELFF; CDR3nt: TGCGCCAGCGCGACAGGCGCCGGCACCGGGGAGCTGTTTTTT
v_gene: TRBV19; j_gene: TRBJ2-7; abundance: -; d_gene: TRBD1; CDR3aa: CASSIRGLHEQYF; CDR3nt: TGTGCCAGTAGTATAAGGGGGCTCCACGAGCAGTACTTC
v_gene: TRBV4-1; j_gene: TRBJ1-2; abundance: -; d_gene: -; CDR3aa: CASSQVRGSGYGYTF; CDR3nt: TGCGCCAGCAGCCAAGTCAGGGGCAGTGGTTATGGCTACACCTTC
v_gene: TRBV30; j_gene: TRBJ2-2; abundance: -; d_gene: TRBD1; CDR3aa: CAWGTGGGTGELFF; CDR3nt: TGTGCCTGGGGGACAGGGGGGGGAACCGGGGAGCTGTTTTTT
v_gene: TRBV6-5; j_gene: TRBJ2-1; abundance: few; d_gene: TRBD2; CDR3aa: CASSYSLAGSNEQFF; CDR3nt: TGTGCCAGCAGTTACTCCCTAGCGGGGTCCAATGAGCAGTTCTTC
v_gene: TRBV7-2; j_gene: TRBJ2-5; abundance: -; d_gene: TRBD2; CDR3aa: CASSFTSGRGETQYF; CDR3nt: TGTGCCAGCAGTTTCACTAGCGGGAGGGGAGAGACCCAGTACTTC
v_gene: TRBV5-1; j_gene: TRBJ2-5; abundance: few; d_gene: -; CDR3aa: CASSLTSGQETQYF; CDR3nt: TGCGCCAGCAGCTTGACATCAGGGCAAGAGACCCAGTACTTC
v_gene: TRBV7-8; j_gene: TRBJ1-3; abundance: -; d_gene: TRBD1; CDR3aa: CASSLRDRVIRNTIYF; CDR3nt: TGTGCCAGCAGCTTAAGGGACAGGGTCATTCGGAACACCATATATTTT
v_gene: TRBV7-2; j_gene: TRBJ2-3; abundance: -; d_gene: TRBD1; CDR3aa: CASSLAGGPRTDTQYF; CDR3nt: TGTGCCAGCAGCTTGGCAGGGGGCCCCCGCACAGATACGCAGTATTTT
v_gene: TRBV7-3; j_gene: TRBJ2-6; abundance: -; d_gene: -; CDR3aa: CASSLSSGSGANVLTF; CDR3nt: TGTGCCAGCAGCTTAAGTAGCGGCTCTGGGGCCAACGTCCTGACTTTC
v_gene: TRBV2; j_gene: TRBJ1-2; abundance: -; d_gene: -; CDR3aa: CASTQIRVVSGNYGYTF; CDR3nt: TGTGCCAGCACCCAGATCAGGGTTGTGAGTGGTAACTATGGCTACACCTTC
v_gene: TRBV5-4; j_gene: TRBJ2-3; abundance: -; d_gene: TRBD2; CDR3aa: CASSPGLAIGTDTQYF; CDR3nt: TGTGCCAGCAGCCCGGGACTAGCGATCGGCACAGATACGCAGTATTTT
v_gene: TRBV6-6; j_gene: TRBJ2-7; abundance: -; d_gene: TRBD1; CDR3aa: CASSYSRDRAYEQYF; CDR3nt: TGTGCCAGCAGTTACTCGAGGGACAGGGCTTACGAGCAGTACTTC
v_gene: TRBV7-9; j_gene: TRBJ2-1; abundance: -; d_gene: TRBD2; CDR3aa: CASSLSQREADEQFF; CDR3nt: TGTGCCAGCAGCTTAAGTCAGCGGGAGGCGGATGAGCAGTTCTTC
v_gene: TRBV5-1; j_gene: TRBJ2-7; abundance: -; d_gene: TRBD2; CDR3aa: CASSISSGRAGSYEQYF; CDR3nt: TGCGCCAGCAGCATATCTAGCGGGAGGGCCGGGTCCTACGAGCAGTACTTC
v_gene: TRBV28; j_gene: TRBJ1-4; abundance: -; d_gene: TRBD1; CDR3aa: CASYDRGNNEKLFF; CDR3nt: TGTGCCAGCTACGACAGGGGAAATAATGAAAAACTGTTTTTT
v_gene: TRBV4-2; j_gene: TRBJ2-1; abundance: -; d_gene: TRBD2; CDR3aa: CASSQDSGGAYNEQFF; CDR3nt: TGTGCCAGCAGCCAAGATAGCGGGGGGGCCTACAATGAGCAGTTCTTC